This passage covers 19 T cell receptor beta chains from one sample sequenced in a study of blood T cells in healthy people across ages. A second PCR, run for roughly 7 to 12 cycles, used a sample-barcoded 5' primer plus a J-beta primer mix. TCRdb analysed the 5' RACE reads with MiXCR anew, one entry per CDR3 protein. The sample lists 920,000 or so distinct CDR3 sequences, 45% occurring once. Sequenced sample: blood. The receptors stem from a woman in her sixties in good health.

The V call is TRBV29-1, the J call TRBJ2-1; D gene ambiguous. The CDR3 runs 12 residues. V was shortened by 5 bases and J by 10 bases, with 15 bases between the two germline ends. Germline V gene lookup returns CDR1 SQVTM and CDR2 ANQGSEA. CDR3 nucleotides: TGCAGCGTTTGCGACGGTAGTAAGGAGCAGTTCTTC. Its protein is CSVCDGSKEQFF.

The chain combines TRBV20-1 with TRBJ2-5; 11 bases agree with TRBD2. The germline V gene encodes CDR1 DFQATT and CDR2 SNEGSKA (reference sequence). V trimming: 3 bases; J trimming: 5 bases; junction bases outside the gene matches: 8. The length of the CDR3 is 15 residues. The CDR3 sequence: CSASLLAGGPETQYF. In DNA, the CDR3 is TGCAGTGCTAGTCTCTTAGCGGGAGGGCCGGAGACCCAGTACTTC.

This clonotype was detected a few times. V usage is TRBV20-1 and J usage is TRBJ2-7; D could derive from TRBD1 or TRBD2 (5 bases each). The CDR3 totals 15 residues. V was shortened by 3 bases and J by 0 bases, with 15 bases between the two germline ends. Germline assignment: CDR1 DFQATT and CDR2 SNEGSKA (reference sequence). The CDR3 nucleotides are TGCAGTGCTAGGGGACCCGAGCTCAGCTCCTACGAGCAGTACTTC. This encodes CSARGPELSSYEQYF.

The V call is TRBV6-2 or TRBV6-3, the J call TRBJ2-3, with D unclear. Germline CDR1 MNHEY, CDR2 SVGEGT. V was clipped by 5 bases and J by 0 bases, with 9 bases between them. This CDR3 comprises 14 residues. The CDR3 bases are TGTGCCAGCAGTGACCGACAAAGCACAGATACGCAGTATTTT. The encoded protein is CASSDRQSTDTQYF.

The sample holds a few counts of this clonotype. The rearrangement joins TRBV2 to TRBJ2-7; D is unclear. This CDR3 spans 12 amino acids. Germline values: CDR1 SNHLY, CDR2 FYNNEI. V was clipped by 5 bases and J by 2 bases, with 7 bases between them. CDR3 sequence (DNA): TGTGCCAGCAGTCCACATACCTACGAGCAGTACTTC. This codes for CASSPHTYEQYF. The full variable domain, with the rest looked up from reference TRBV2 and TRBJ2-7, is EPEVTQTPSHQVTQMGQEVILRCVPISNHLYFYWYRQILGQKVEFLVSFYNNEISEKSEIFDDQFSVERPDGSNFTLKIRSTKLEDSAMYFCASSPHTYEQYFGPGTRLTVT.

This sequence joins TRBV14 and TRBJ1-4; perhaps TRBD1 as D (6 bases). Trimming removed 4 bases from V and 4 bases from J, with 10 bases in between. This CDR3 contains 14 residues. Germline V gives CDR1 SGHDN, CDR2 FVKESK. The CDR3 sequence is CASSRQAYNEKLFF. DNA for the CDR3: TGTGCCAGCAGCCGACAGGCCTATAATGAAAAACTGTTTTTT.

The chain uses TRBV20-1 and TRBJ2-7; D is perhaps TRBD1 or TRBD2 (5 bases each). Germline assignment: CDR1 DFQATT and CDR2 SNEGSKA (reference sequence). CDR3 length: 13 residues. V lost 6 bases, J lost 2 bases, and 14 bases lay in between. CDR3 protein: CSALLVGPYEQYF. CDR3 DNA sequence: TGCAGTGCCCTTCTTGTGGGACCCTACGAGCAGTACTTC.

V gene TRBV10-2 combines with J gene TRBJ2-7, with 10 nucleotides matching TRBD2. After removal of 8 bases from V and 2 bases from J, the junction contained 9 bases not matched to a gene. The CDR3 has 15 residues. Germline assignment: CDR1 WSHSY and CDR2 SAAADI. Here the CDR3 DNA reads TGCGCCAGCGCAGCCCCGACTAGCGGGCCCTACGAGCAGTACTTC. This encodes CASAAPTSGPYEQYF.

This clonotype was seen once. The chain has TRBV30 and TRBJ2-2; no definite D call. With 2 bases removed from V and 5 bases from J, the gap between germline ends came to 6 bases. This CDR3 comprises 12 residues. Germline V gene data show CDR1 as GTSNPN and CDR2 as SVGIG (reference sequence). CDR3 bases: TGTGCCTGGAGTCTAGAGACCGGGGAGCTGTTTTTT. It encodes CAWSLETGELFF.

The chain links TRBV27 to TRBJ2-5; TRBD2 agrees at 10 bases. V shed 3 bases, J shed 11 bases, and the junction held 18 bases outside the gene matches. Per the germline V gene, CDR1 is MNHEY and CDR2 is SMNVEV (reference sequence). The CDR3 contains 17 residues. The CDR3 region has the DNA TGTGCCAGCAGTTTCCCTCCCCTAGCGGGAGACCTCAATGAGCAGTACTTC. Residues: CASSFPPLAGDLNEQYF.

A single count supports this clonotype. This chain links TRBV27 with TRBJ1-2; no clear D. The CDR3 is 14 residues long. CDR1 and CDR2 (germline): MNHEY, SMNVEV (reference sequence). With 0 bases removed from V and 6 bases from J, the gap between germline ends came to 11 bases. CDR3 sequence: CASSLSGRQDGYTF. DNA for the CDR3: TGTGCCAGCAGTTTATCAGGACGGCAAGATGGCTACACCTTC.

This clonotype has ten or more counts. The genes are TRBV12-3 or TRBV12-4 and TRBJ2-3, with D possibly being TRBD1 (6 bases). This CDR3 contains 17 residues. V was clipped by 0 bases and J by 4 bases, with 17 bases between them. CDR3: CASSLAPAGVFADTQYF. CDR3 in DNA: TGTGCCAGCAGTTTAGCTCCAGCAGGGGTTTTCGCAGATACGCAGTATTTT.

The DNA for the CDR3 is TGTGCCAGCAGCAACACCCCGGGACAGAGGGCTGAAGCTTTCTTT. Residues: CASSNTPGQRAEAFF. The V call is TRBV6-5, the J call TRBJ1-1; 7 bases map to TRBD1. CDR3 length equals 15 residues. The germline V gene has CDR1 MNHEY and CDR2 SVGAGI. V dropped 6 bases and J dropped 6; count of bases not matched to a gene: 13.

Only a few counts were recorded for this clonotype. The chain is built from TRBV4-3 and TRBJ2-1; TRBD2 matches 9 bases. Per the germline V gene, CDR1 is LGHNA and CDR2 is YSLEER. CDR3 size: 16 residues. V shed 4 bases, J shed 8 bases, and the junction held 12 bases outside the gene matches. The CDR3 sequence is CASSREAGGTGDEQFF. The DNA of the CDR3 is TGCGCCAGCAGCCGAGAAGCGGGAGGAACTGGGGATGAGCAGTTCTTC.

The chain carries TRBV6-6 and TRBJ2-5; 9 bases agree with TRBD2. The trim removed 4 bases at V and 0 bases at J, leaving 6 bases unmatched. CDR1 and CDR2 from the germline V gene are MNHNY and SVGAGI (reference sequence). This CDR3 has 16 residues. The CDR3 DNA follows: TGTGCCAGCAGTTCCGAACTAGCGGGTTACCAAGAGACCCAGTACTTC. Protein sequence: CASSSELAGYQETQYF.

This rearrangement joins TRBV20-1 to TRBJ1-2; no definite D call. Between the trimmed V and J ends, which lost 6 bases and 7 bases, there was a span of 9 bases. The CDR3 is made up of 10 amino acids. Germline CDR1 DFQATT, CDR2 SNEGSKA (reference sequence). Here the CDR3 DNA reads TGCAGTGCCCCTGTGTTTGGCTACACCTTC. It is translated as CSAPVFGYTF.

This clonotype was picked up many times. This chain uses TRBV12-3 or TRBV12-4 with TRBJ2-5; D is ambiguous. Trimming shortened V by 7 bases and J by 5 bases, and 8 bases separated the two germline ends. This CDR3 region has 11 residues. Here the CDR3 DNA reads TGTGCCAGCACCCTGGGGGAGACCCAGTACTTC. Translating gives CASTLGETQYF.

This clonotype came up a few times. CDR3 sequence (DNA): TGTGCCATCAGTGAGGGGAGAGGGGCCAACGTCCTGACTTTC. It encodes CAISEGRGANVLTF. This chain links TRBV10-3 with TRBJ2-6, with a possible D match to TRBD2 (5 bases). V lost 2 bases and J 4 bases, leaving 6 bases between the germline ends. The length of the CDR3 is 14 residues. Germline lookup yields CDR1 ENHRY and CDR2 SYGVKD.

The rearrangement joins TRBV3-1 to TRBJ2-1; D possibly corresponds to TRBD1 (5 bases). The CDR3 extends over 14 amino acids. Looked up from germline, CDR1 is LGHDT and CDR2 is YNNKEL (reference sequence). Trimming left V 8 bases short and J 0 bases short, with 11 bases between. The CDR3 region has the DNA TGTGCCAGCTCCCGGACACTCTCCTACAATGAGCAGTTCTTC. Translated: CASSRTLSYNEQFF.